This T cell receptor (beta chain) was documented in a study of T-cell memory formation after mild COVID-19. V was trimmed by 2 bases and J by 3 bases, leaving 7 bases between them. Germline V gives CDR1 SEHNR, CDR2 FQNEAQ (reference sequence). The CDR3 totals 13 residues. This clonotype turned up a few times. TCRdb re-called the 5' RACE reads with MiXCR, one entry per CDR3 protein. The sample has roughly 250,000 distinct CDR3 sequences; 16% are singletons. The clonotype originates from a man in his late teens or twenties who had mild COVID-19 (a few samples of this study predate the infection). Cell type and time point are not known. Sequencing input: PBMCs or a T cell subset sorted from them (not recorded which). The V call is TRBV7-9, the J call TRBJ1-2; D unclear. The CDR3 nucleotides are TGTGCCAGCAGCTTATGGGTGGACTATGGCTACACCTTC. It is translated as CASSLWVDYGYTF.